The present entry profiles one T cell receptor (beta chain) with its context. The data are from a study of control samples from healthy donors and cancer patients. This CDR3 has 15 amino acids. J gave up 12 bases and V 4 bases, and 15 bases lay outside the gene matches. CDR1 and CDR2 (germline): MNHEY, SVGAGI. TCRdb's copy holds only in-frame clones and misses some; the assay was immunoSEQ multiplex PCR. The sample has 95,000 to 100,000 clones, 82% seen once. This TCR came from a man aged 55 to 70 in good health. The sequenced sample consisted of blood. This chain uses TRBV6-5 with TRBJ2-1, with TRBD1 matching 7 bases. The CDR3 DNA is TGTGCCAGCAGTTCCCCGGGACAGTACCCACTGGGGCAGTTCTTC. Its translation: CASSSPGQYPLGQFF.